This T cell receptor (beta chain) was sequenced for a study of T cell responses to AZD1222 COVID-19 vaccine. To note about this clone: Its matching antigen is unknown.

Assay: immunoSEQ multiplex PCR; the TCRdb copy retains only in-frame clones and omits some. Altogether about 110,000 clones are present, about 90% being singletons, with the ten largest covering around 7%. V was trimmed by 3 bases and J by 8 bases, leaving 11 bases between them. Germline V lookup: CDR1 KGHSH, CDR2 LQKENI. The length of the CDR3 is 14 residues. Study-wide results and limits: Every sample of the repertoires postdated the peak T cell response. At 160-218 and 743-854, vaccine-associated CD4 TCRs were dominant, and they spanned spike.

This TCR was recovered from an adult in good health. The gene calls are TRBV18 and TRBJ1-6, with D tentatively TRBD1 (5 bases). The sample here was peripheral blood, taken on day 0 of AZD1222 vaccination. CDR3 bases: TGTGCCAGCTCACCTGCGGGGGGAGATTCACCCCTCCACTTT. As protein: CASSPAGGDSPLHF.